Below, 9 T cell receptor beta chains from the same sample are listed, as sequenced in a study of control samples from healthy donors and cancer patients. Assay: immunoSEQ multiplex PCR; the TCRdb copy retains only in-frame clones and omits some. Here the sample spans tens of thousands of clones, less than 85% being singletons. Specimen: PBMCs. These TCRs come from a man aged 70 or older with lung cancer.

The chain joins TRBV29-1 to TRBJ2-1; D not certain. This CDR3 comprises 14 residues. Germline loops: CDR1 SQVTM, CDR2 ANQGSEA. The ends were cut back, 0 bases at V and 1 base at J, with 7 bases in the middle. The CDR3 loop is CSVEDGVSYNEQFF. The DNA of the CDR3 is TGCAGCGTTGAAGATGGTGTGTCCTACAATGAGCAGTTCTTC.

The V and J genes are TRBV30 and TRBJ1-2, with unresolved D. V lost 4 bases and J 0 bases, leaving 9 bases between the germline ends. The CDR3 extends over 13 amino acids. Germline V gene data show CDR1 as GTSNPN and CDR2 as SVGIG (reference sequence). CDR3 nucleotides: TGTGCCTGGAAGCAGGTGGCTAACTATGGCTACACCTTC. The encoded protein is CAWKQVANYGYTF. Full variable domain (remainder filled in from reference TRBV30 and TRBJ1-2): SQTIHQWPATLVQPVGSPLSLECTVEGTSNPNLYWYRQAAGRGLQLLFYSVGIGQISSEVPQNLSASRPQDRQFILSSKKLLLSDSGFYLCAWKQVANYGYTFGSGTRLTVV.

The V and J genes are TRBV5-1 and TRBJ2-1, with D perhaps matching TRBD2 (5 bases). CDR3 length equals 16 residues. Trimming cost V 0 bases and J 4 bases, with 14 bases left between them. Germline assignment: CDR1 SGHRS and CDR2 YFSETQ. The CDR3 sequence is CASSLVYNGKYNEQFF. The CDR3 DNA reads as TGCGCCAGCAGCTTGGTATATAACGGGAAGTACAATGAGCAGTTCTTC.

The rearrangement uses TRBV4-2 and TRBJ2-5, with D maybe TRBD1 (5 bases). V was clipped by 1 base and J by 1 base, with 16 bases between them. Germline V gene lookup returns CDR1 LGHNA and CDR2 YNFKEQ. CDR3 length: 17 residues. In DNA, the CDR3 is TGTGCCAGCAGCCAAGCCGTGGGGCAGGGCAGCCAAGAGACCCAGTACTTC. Its protein product is CASSQAVGQGSQETQYF.

This clone was seen only once. This chain connects TRBV3-1 (or the pseudogene TRBV3-2) to TRBJ2-7, with D maybe TRBD1 (7 bases). The V and J ends lost 3 bases and 3 bases respectively, with 12 bases between them. The V gene's germline CDR1 is LGHDT and CDR2 YNNKEL (reference sequence). This CDR3 is 14 amino acids long. CDR3 loop: CASSHGGQIYEQYF. The CDR3 DNA reads TGTGCCAGCAGCCACGGGGGACAGATCTACGAGCAGTACTTC.

This chain connects TRBV27 to TRBJ2-7; D gene unclear. CDR1 MNHEY and CDR2 SMNVEV come from the germline V gene (reference sequence). V lost 0 bases to trimming and J lost 1 base, with 10 bases between them. The CDR3 runs 15 residues. The CDR3 region is CASSLSTAGSYEQYF. In nucleotides, the CDR3 is TGTGCCAGCAGTTTATCGACGGCTGGGTCCTACGAGCAGTACTTC.

V usage is TRBV24-1 and J usage is TRBJ2-1; 10 nucleotides match TRBD2. Germline V gene data show CDR1 as KGHDR and CDR2 as SFDVKD. This CDR3 is built from 18 residues. The junction had 16 bases not matched to a gene; V was cut back by 6 bases and J by 6 bases. CDR3 nucleotides: TGTGCCACCAGTTCGCCCATATCCAGCGGGGGGGCTCCCAATGAGCAGTTCTTC. Its protein product is CATSSPISSGGAPNEQFF.

The chain recombines TRBV5-6 with TRBJ2-2, with D uncertain. The V gene lost 2 bases and the J gene lost 6 bases, with 5 bases spanning the gap. Looked up from germline, CDR1 is SGHDT and CDR2 is YYEEEE. The CDR3 totals 12 residues. The DNA for the CDR3 is TGTGCCAGCAGCTTTTTCGCCGGGGAGCTGTTTTTT. Translation gives CASSFFAGELFF.

The chain combines TRBV29-1 with TRBJ2-1, with D possibly matching TRBD2 (6 bases). Germline V gives CDR1 SQVTM, CDR2 ANQGSEA. Trimming removed 7 bases at V and 6 bases at J, with 13 bases between. The CDR3 loop spans 12 amino acids. The CDR3 protein is CSAIGDFNEQFF. Written as DNA, the CDR3 is TGCAGCGCTATCGGGGACTTCAATGAGCAGTTCTTC.